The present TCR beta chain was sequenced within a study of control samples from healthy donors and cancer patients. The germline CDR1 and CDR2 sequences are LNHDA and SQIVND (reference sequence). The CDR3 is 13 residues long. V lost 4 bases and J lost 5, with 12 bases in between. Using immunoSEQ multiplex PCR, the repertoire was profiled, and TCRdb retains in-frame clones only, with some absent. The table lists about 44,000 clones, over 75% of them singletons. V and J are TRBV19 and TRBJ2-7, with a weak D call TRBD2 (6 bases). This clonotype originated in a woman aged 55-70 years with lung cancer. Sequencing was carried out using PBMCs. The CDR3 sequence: CASSRGLTDEQYF. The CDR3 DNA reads TGTGCCAGTAGTAGGGGACTTACCGACGAGCAGTACTTC.